This TCR beta chain was sequenced in a study of blood T cell repertoires in COVID-19. The overall study: Sites across the United States, Italy and Spain contributed samples from acute and convalescent COVID-19. PBMCs, B-cell-depleted T cells, or T cells were the source of the cDNA or gDNA that made up the material.

Original processing notes: Amplifying reference gene primers gave estimates of nucleated cell counts. Assay: immunoSEQ multiplex PCR; the TCRdb copy retains only in-frame clones and omits some. The V and J calls and clone size were taken over from that table, and D and trimming were inferred from the DNA. Of about 270,000 clones listed, roughly 83% were seen once; the top ten hold more than 1.1%. Germline-derived CDR1 and CDR2 are SGHRS and YFSETQ. The CDR3 is 15 residues long. V was trimmed by 1 base and J by 0 bases, leaving 10 bases between them. The gene calls are TRBV5-1 and TRBJ1-1; D might be TRBD1 (6 bases). Input material: peripheral blood. The sequence came from a human donor with COVID-19, enrolled during active disease. The donor label of this sample is uncertain. This chain's CDR3 is CASSLFGGLNTEAFF. For the CDR3, the DNA is TGCGCCAGCAGCTTGTTTGGGGGCTTGAACACTGAAGCTTTCTTT.